This T cell receptor beta chain was observed in a study of shared clonotypes between healthy human individuals. Looking at the study overall: The study enrolled a couple of women and a few men aged 18 to 49. There were three CD4 naive, three CD4 memory, two CD8 naive and one CD8 memory plates per donor. Study-level points and caveats: It was the non-shared clonotypes that had lower generation probabilities than clonotypes shared by all four donors.

The V and J ends lost 7 bases and 0 bases respectively, with 12 bases between them. This CDR3 region has 14 residues. CDR1 is LNHDA and CDR2 is SQIVND in the germline V gene (reference sequence). This clone has only one observation. Its target is not known. Measured with immunoSEQ multiplex PCR; TCRdb has only the in-frame clones, and not every one. The sample has millions of clones, around 94% seen once. This chain uses TRBV19 with TRBJ1-1, with TRBD1 as a possible D gene (5 bases). Sequenced sample: naive CD4+ T cells sorted from blood. As for subset: CD45RA+ positively selected. The source of this sequence is a young man in good health. The CDR3: CASTRQSMNTEAFF. The CDR3 region has the DNA TGTGCCAGTACAAGACAGTCGATGAACACTGAAGCTTTCTTT.